The 25 T cell receptor beta chains presented below share a single source sample, sequenced in a study of CD8+ T cells in alopecia areata. Treatment reported: oral pan-JAK inhibitor, 5-10 mg twice daily. The sequencing template was cDNA reverse transcribed from extracted RNA. Measured with immunoSEQ multiplex PCR; TCRdb has only the in-frame clones, and not every one. This table has some 42,000 clones, roughly 90% appearing once. The material was CD8+ T cells sorted from blood, obtained at week 24, from a patient treated with tofacitinib. These receptors all come from a human donor with alopecia areata.

The CDR3 DNA is TGTGCCAGCAGCGTAGGGACTTCCCCCATTCAGTACTTC. This encodes CASSVGTSPIQYF. V is TRBV9 and J is TRBJ2-4, with a tentative D call TRBD2 (5 bases). CDR1 is SGDLS and CDR2 is YYNGEE in the germline V gene. CDR3 length: 13 amino acids. Trimming took 0 bases from V and 9 from J, leaving 10 bases between them. The full variable domain, rest sourced from reference TRBV9 and TRBJ2-4, is DSGVTQTPKHLITATGQRVTLRCSPRSGDLSVYWYQQSLDQGLQFLIQYYNGEERAKGNILERFSAQQFPDLHSELNLSSLELGDSALYFCASSVGTSPIQYFGAGTRLSVL.

This clone was observed a single time. The gene calls are TRBV28 and TRBJ2-7; perhaps D is TRBD1 or TRBD2 (5 bases each). CDR3 length: 13 amino acids. Trimming cost V 8 bases and J 1 base, with 12 bases left between them. CDR1 is MDHEN and CDR2 is SYDVKM in the germline V gene. The CDR3 coding sequence is TGTGCCAGCCGGGACGGACCGTCCTACGAGCAGTACTTC. Translated, it gives CASRDGPSYEQYF.

V is TRBV21-1 and J is TRBJ2-2; TRBD1, the table's D call, lacks a check against the DNA. TRBV21-1 is listed as a pseudogene. There are 14 residues in the CDR3. The chain's CDR3 is CASSHRGQAGELFF. CDR3 DNA sequence: TGTGCCAGCAGCCACAGGGGGCAGGCCGGGGAGCTGTTTTTT.

The chain is built from TRBV7-3 and TRBJ2-5, with D possibly being TRBD1 (5 bases). CDR3 length: 13 residues. V lost 4 bases, J lost 5 bases, and 11 bases lay in between. Germline CDR1 reads SGHTA; CDR2 reads FQGTGA. The CDR3 sequence: CASSSDKGETQYF. CDR3 coding DNA: TGTGCCAGCAGCTCCGACAAGGGGGAGACCCAGTACTTC.

The V gene is TRBV5-4, the J gene TRBJ2-1; 9 bases line up with TRBD1. Germline V gene sequence: CDR1 SGHNT, CDR2 YYREEE (reference sequence). V dropped 4 bases and J dropped 8; count of bases not matched to a gene: 7. CDR3 size: 14 residues. The CDR3 DNA follows: TGTGCCAGCAGCCGTGCCACAGGGGGCGATGAGCAGTTCTTC. Its translation: CASSRATGGDEQFF.

V is TRBV7-9 and J is TRBJ1-2, with a tentative D call TRBD1 (5 bases). This CDR3 comprises 14 residues. Trimming removed 1 base at V and 7 bases at J, with 13 bases between. Germline loops: CDR1 SEHNR, CDR2 FQNEAQ (reference sequence). The CDR3 spells CASSLDGGAVGYTF. The CDR3 nucleotides are TGTGCCAGCAGCTTAGATGGAGGGGCGGTTGGCTACACCTTC.

This sequence joins TRBV28 and TRBJ2-7, with D possibly matching TRBD2 (5 bases). Trimming shortened V by 6 bases and J by 3 bases, and 24 bases separated the two germline ends. There are 17 residues in the CDR3. From germline, CDR1 is MDHEN and CDR2 SYDVKM. This CDR3 reads CASSTPGVLIANYEQYF. DNA for the CDR3: TGTGCCAGCAGCACTCCCGGCGTCTTAATAGCGAACTACGAGCAGTACTTC.

The rearrangement joins TRBV18 to TRBJ2-1, with TRBD2 matching 10 bases. V lost 4 bases, J lost 3 bases, and 3 bases stayed unmatched. Germline CDR1 reads KGHSH; CDR2 reads LQKENI. CDR3 length: 15 residues. CDR3 residues: CASSRPSGGYNEQFF. The CDR3 DNA is TGTGCCAGCTCACGACCTAGCGGGGGCTACAATGAGCAGTTCTTC.

The chain uses TRBV28 and TRBJ2-2, with 12 positions matching TRBD2. The germline CDR1 and CDR2 sequences are MDHEN and SYDVKM. V shed 6 bases, J shed 3 bases, and the junction held 14 bases outside the gene matches. CDR3 length: 19 residues. The CDR3 region is CASRETSGGLSPDTGELFF. For the CDR3, the DNA is TGTGCCAGCAGAGAAACTAGCGGGGGGCTCTCCCCTGACACCGGGGAGCTGTTTTTT. The full variable domain, completed using reference TRBV28 and TRBJ2-2, is DVKVTQSSRYLVKRTGEKVFLECVQDMDHENMFWYRQDPGLGLRLIYFSYDVKMKEKGDIPEGYSVSREKKERFSLILESASTNQTSMYLCASRETSGGLSPDTGELFFGEGSRLTVL.

The CDR3 sequence is CASSFPNTGELFF. The DNA for the CDR3 is TGTGCCAGCAGTTTCCCCAACACCGGGGAGCTGTTTTTT. The rearrangement uses TRBV28 and TRBJ2-2; the D is unclear. Trimming removed 3 bases from V and 2 bases from J, with 4 bases in between. CDR1 and CDR2 (germline): MDHEN, SYDVKM. CDR3 size: 13 residues.

The rearrangement joins TRBV11-1 to TRBJ2-1, with TRBD1 identical over 8 bases. V shed 6 bases and J 6 bases; nucleotides not matched to a gene: 13. This CDR3 has 16 amino acids. The germline V gene encodes CDR1 SGHAT and CDR2 FQDESV (reference sequence). The CDR3 DNA reads TGTGCCAGCAGATCTCCGGGACAGGCCTTCCCCAATGAGCAGTTCTTC. Amino acids: CASRSPGQAFPNEQFF. Supplemented by reference TRBV11-1 and TRBJ2-1, the full variable domain reads EAEVAQSPRYKITEKSQAVAFWCDPISGHATLYWYRQILGQGPELLVQFQDESVVDDSQLPKDRFSAERLKGVDSTLKIQPAELGDSAMYLCASRSPGQAFPNEQFFGPGTRLTVL.

This clone was seen just once. The chain carries TRBV27 and TRBJ2-7; 8 nucleotides line up with TRBD1. Germline V CDR1 and CDR2: MNHEY, SMNVEV (reference sequence). CDR3 size: 13 residues. V shed 2 bases and J 6 bases; nucleotides not matched to a gene: 3. The CDR3 sequence: CASSLVRGREQYF. CDR3 nucleotide sequence: TGTGCCAGCAGTTTAGTCAGGGGGCGCGAGCAGTACTTC.

This clone was counted a few times. This chain links TRBV5-4 with TRBJ2-3; TRBD2 is a possible D gene (6 bases). The ends were cut back, 4 bases at V and 0 bases at J, with 18 bases in the middle. This CDR3 spans 17 amino acids. Germline loops: CDR1 SGHNT, CDR2 YYREEE (reference sequence). In DNA form, the CDR3 reads TGTGCCAGCAGCCAATCTCCAGCGGGCCCGAGCACAGATACGCAGTATTTT. Protein sequence: CASSQSPAGPSTDTQYF.

This clone occurred a few times. J is TRBJ1-5 and V is TRBV6-6; D unresolved. CDR3 length equals 13 residues. The germline V gene encodes CDR1 MNHNY and CDR2 SVGAGI (reference sequence). Trimming stripped 4 bases from V and 1 base from J, with 5 bases between. CDR3 loop: CASSLGSNQPQHF. The CDR3, as DNA: TGTGCCAGCAGTTTAGGGAGCAATCAGCCCCAGCATTTT.

The V and J genes are TRBV27 and TRBJ2-7; 9 nucleotides align to TRBD1. The germline V gene encodes CDR1 MNHEY and CDR2 SMNVEV (reference sequence). The V and J ends lost 0 bases and 3 bases, in that order; junction bases with no gene match: 6. This CDR3 comprises 16 residues. As DNA, the CDR3 is TGTGCCAGCAGTTTATCCAGGGACAGGGCCAACTACGAGCAGTACTTC. It translates to CASSLSRDRANYEQYF.

The genes are TRBV4-2 and TRBJ2-1, with no clear D. V was shortened by 0 bases and J by 3 bases, with 21 bases between the two germline ends. The CDR3 sequence is 19 residues long. From germline, CDR1 is LGHNA and CDR2 YNFKEQ. The CDR3 nucleotides are TGTGCCAGCAGCCAAGAAGACGGGTGGACGCTTCAGAACTACAATGAGCAGTTCTTC. As protein: CASSQEDGWTLQNYNEQFF.

The chain recombines TRBV9 with TRBJ2-7, with D maybe TRBD2 (5 bases). Germline loops: CDR1 SGDLS, CDR2 YYNGEE. The CDR3 is 14 residues long. The V and J ends lost 3 bases and 2 bases respectively, with 12 bases between them. The CDR3 protein is CASSAERVPYEQYF. The CDR3 DNA follows: TGTGCCAGCAGCGCGGAGAGGGTTCCCTACGAGCAGTACTTC.

The genes are TRBV7-9 and TRBJ2-7; 8 nucleotides align to TRBD1. The germline gives CDR1 SEHNR, CDR2 FQNEAQ (reference sequence). CDR3 length: 13 residues. Trimming at V came to 4 bases and at J to 3 bases, leaving 2 bases not matched to a gene. The CDR3 DNA reads as TGTGCCAGCAGCTCGGACAGGGTCTACGAGCAGTACTTC. Residues: CASSSDRVYEQYF.

The count of this clone is one. The chain employs TRBV10-3 and TRBJ1-2; D remains unclear. The V and J ends lost 1 base and 8 bases respectively, with 17 bases between them. This CDR3 is built from 15 residues. In germline, CDR1 is ENHRY, CDR2 SYGVKD. As DNA, the CDR3 is TGTGCCATCAGTGAGTTGTATGAGGAGAGAGGCGGCTACACCTTC. This codes for CAISELYEERGGYTF.

The chain couples TRBV10-2 to TRBJ2-5; TRBD2 agrees at 14 bases. Germline V gene lookup returns CDR1 WSHSY and CDR2 SAAADI. The CDR3 contains 16 residues. J was trimmed by 5 bases and V by 6 bases; bases with no gene match: 8. The CDR3 loop reads CASRGLAGGVGETQYF. DNA for the CDR3: TGCGCCAGCAGAGGACTAGCGGGGGGAGTGGGGGAGACCCAGTACTTC.

This rearrangement joins TRBV4-2 to TRBJ2-2; TRBD2 matches at 7 bases. V shed 4 bases and J 7 bases; nucleotides not matched to a gene: 3. The CDR3 has 13 amino acids. The germline CDR1 and CDR2 sequences are LGHNA and YNFKEQ. CDR3 in amino acids: CASSPRTSGELFF. Written as DNA, the CDR3 is TGTGCCAGCAGCCCACGGACTAGCGGGGAGCTGTTTTTT.

V is TRBV27 and J is TRBJ2-3; TRBD2 matches 7 bases. The germline V gene has CDR1 MNHEY and CDR2 SMNVEV (reference sequence). This CDR3 comprises 15 residues. Trimming at V came to 0 bases and at J to 1 base, leaving 1 base not matched to a gene. This CDR3 is CASSLSAGGTDTQYF. CDR3 in DNA: TGTGCCAGCAGTTTATCGGCGGGGGGCACAGATACGCAGTATTTT.

The chain joins TRBV15 to TRBJ1-5; 7 bases fit TRBD1. The CDR3 runs to 13 residues. CDR1 and CDR2 from the germline V gene are LNHNV and YYDKDF (reference sequence). Trimming took 5 bases from V and 4 from J; bases not matched to a gene: 2. The chain's CDR3 is CATSRDRNQPQHF. The CDR3 nucleotides are TGTGCCACCAGCCGGGACAGAAATCAGCCCCAGCATTTT.

The chain links TRBV27 to TRBJ2-7, with 7 bases aligning to TRBD2. Per the germline V gene, CDR1 is MNHEY and CDR2 is SMNVEV (reference sequence). The CDR3 sequence is 16 residues long. The trim removed 3 bases at V and 3 bases at J, leaving 11 bases unmatched. The CDR3, as DNA: TGTGCCAGCAGTTTTGGCAGTCAGGGAGGGTTCTACGAGCAGTACTTC. Translated, it gives CASSFGSQGGFYEQYF.

CDR3 protein: CASSLFGSYEQYF. The CDR3 DNA reads TGTGCCAGCAGTTTATTCGGCTCCTACGAGCAGTACTTC. This rearrangement joins TRBV28 to TRBJ2-7; D gene uncertain. The CDR3 length is 13 residues. Germline assignment: CDR1 MDHEN and CDR2 SYDVKM. Trimming pared 1 base from V and 0 bases from J, leaving 4 bases between.